The clone carrying this T cell receptor (beta chain) was seen repeatedly, ten times or more. This sample stems from a study of Graves' ophthalmopathy and Graves' hyperthyroidism. In this cohort, patients with other autoimmune diseases, uncontrolled infections, pregnancy or lactation were excluded. PBMCs had their origin in fresh peripheral blood (approximately 10 ml). In germline, CDR1 is SEHNR, CDR2 FQNEAQ (reference sequence). The V gene lost 0 bases and the J gene lost 4 bases, with 13 bases spanning the gap. The CDR3 has 16 residues. Amplification of TCR beta CDR3 regions used RNA transcripts. Second-round multiplex PCR came after first-round RT-PCR with HTBI primers. Each CDR3 protein gets one entry after TCRdb re-called the multiplex PCR reads with MiXCR. The sample includes approximately 330,000 distinct CDR3 sequences, under 20% seen only once; the top ten take 12%.

The chain has TRBV7-9 and TRBJ1-3, with a weak D call TRBD1 (5 bases). This sequence originates from an adult man with Graves' ophthalmopathy. Sequencing used peripheral blood. The CDR3 DNA reads as TGTGCCAGCAGCTTAGCCTTCGGGGCCAGCGGAAACACCATATATTTT. This encodes CASSLAFGASGNTIYF.